The next 22 T cell receptor beta chains were all read from a single sample in a study of pediatric ulcerative colitis. Profiled with immunoSEQ multiplex PCR; TCRdb holds only in-frame clones, not every one. The repertoire holds tens of thousands of clones, with about 90% as singletons. Sequencing was done on a sample of blood. The origin of the receptors is a boy aged 5-17 years who was a control in a study of pediatric ulcerative colitis.

V usage is TRBV19 and J usage is TRBJ2-7; D is unresolved. Germline assignment: CDR1 LNHDA and CDR2 SQIVND (reference sequence). Trimming pared 5 bases from V and 0 bases from J, leaving 11 bases between. The CDR3 sequence is 14 residues long. The CDR3 sequence is CASSPSGVSYEQYF. The CDR3 coding sequence is TGTGCCAGTAGTCCGTCCGGAGTCTCCTACGAGCAGTACTTC. The whole variable domain, filled in from reference TRBV19 and TRBJ2-7, reads DGGITQSPKYLFRKEGQNVTLSCEQNLNHDAMYWYRQDPGQGLRLIYYSQIVNDFQKGDIAEGYSVSREKKESFPLTVTSAQKNPTAFYLCASSPSGVSYEQYFGPGTRLTVT.

The chain combines TRBV2 with TRBJ2-1, with 12 positions matching TRBD2. The CDR3 has 15 residues. Germline CDR1 is SNHLY and CDR2 is FYNNEI. With V trimmed by 2 bases and J by 7 bases, 3 bases remained unmatched. DNA of the CDR3: TGTGCCAGCAGTGAACTAGCGGGAGGGAGTAATGAGCAGTTCTTC. Its translation: CASSELAGGSNEQFF.

The V call is TRBV5-1, the J call TRBJ2-7; TRBD2 matches at 11 bases. V shed 3 bases, J shed 7 bases, and the junction held 12 bases outside the gene matches. The CDR3 is 16 residues long. Germline V lookup: CDR1 SGHRS, CDR2 YFSETQ. The chain's CDR3 is CASSSQKTSGGEEQYF. Written as DNA, the CDR3 is TGCGCCAGCAGCTCACAAAAAACTAGCGGGGGCGAGGAGCAGTACTTC.

The gene calls are TRBV12-5 and TRBJ2-7, with TRBD1 identical over 9 bases. This CDR3 comprises 15 residues. Germline trimming cut 1 base from V and 3 bases from J; bases unmatched to any gene: 4. Germline assignment: CDR1 LGHNT and CDR2 FRNRAP. The chain's CDR3 is CASGLGGTGLYEQYF. The CDR3 DNA follows: TGTGCTAGTGGTTTGGGTGGGACAGGGCTCTACGAGCAGTACTTC.

The chain carries TRBV13 and TRBJ2-5; tentatively, D is TRBD1 (7 bases). The germline CDR1 and CDR2 sequences are PRHDT and FYEKMQ (reference sequence). V dropped 0 bases and J dropped 1 base, with 9 bases sitting between them. CDR3 length: 15 amino acids. The CDR3 loop is CASSLGEGAQETQYF. Written as DNA, the CDR3 is TGTGCCAGCAGCTTAGGGGAGGGGGCCCAAGAGACCCAGTACTTC.

The rearrangement links TRBV7-9 to TRBJ1-1; D is uncertain. CDR3 length: 12 amino acids. Trimming removed 5 bases from V and 3 bases from J, with 7 bases in between. Germline V gene data show CDR1 as SEHNR and CDR2 as FQNEAQ (reference sequence). The CDR3 bases are TGTGCCAGCAGCAAATGGGACACTGAAGCTTTCTTT. Amino acid sequence: CASSKWDTEAFF.

This clone was seen just once. The chain employs TRBV9 and TRBJ2-2; a possible D gene is TRBD1 (5 bases). The CDR3 loop spans 19 amino acids. Trimming shortened V by 4 bases and J by 3 bases, and 25 bases separated the two germline ends. Germline loops: CDR1 SGDLS, CDR2 YYNGEE. This CDR3 reads CASSPRRHDSERYTGELFF. In nucleotides, the CDR3 is TGTGCCAGCAGCCCTCGTAGACATGACAGCGAGAGGTACACCGGGGAGCTGTTTTTT.

The V call is TRBV7-8, the J call TRBJ1-2; maybe TRBD1 (5 bases). CDR3 size: 17 residues. V was pared by 0 bases and J by 2 bases, with 16 bases between. Germline V gene lookup returns CDR1 SGHVS and CDR2 FQNEAQ. The CDR3 DNA reads TGTGCCAGCAGCTTAGCTGAGGGGCTCCCCTCCAACTATGGCTACACCTTC. Encoded protein: CASSLAEGLPSNYGYTF.

CDR3 residues: CASSFPGPEDGYTF. The CDR3 DNA follows: TGTGCCAGCAGCTTTCCAGGCCCAGAGGATGGCTACACCTTC. The chain links TRBV21-1 to TRBJ1-2. TRBV21-1 is designated a pseudogene. The CDR3 covers 14 residues.

This clone has only one observation. The genes are TRBV5-1 and TRBJ2-5; 10 bases align to TRBD2. The CDR3 contains 17 residues. The V gene end was trimmed by 0 bases and the J gene end by 1 base; junction bases not matched to a gene: 6. Looked up from germline, CDR1 is SGHRS and CDR2 is YFSETQ. CDR3 protein: CASSLVSSGSLQETQYF. Written as DNA, the CDR3 is TGCGCCAGCAGCTTGGTTTCTAGCGGGAGCCTCCAAGAGACCCAGTACTTC.

This clone is a singleton in its sample. V and J are TRBV18 and TRBJ1-2; D perhaps matches TRBD1 (5 bases). V gave up 3 bases and J gave up 1 base, with 9 bases separating them. CDR1 and CDR2 from the germline V gene are KGHSH and LQKENI. CDR3 size: 14 residues. The CDR3 coding sequence is TGTGCCAGCTCACCCGAACAGGTTAACTATGGCTACACCTTC. Amino acids: CASSPEQVNYGYTF.

The chain employs TRBV18 and TRBJ2-7, with D tentatively TRBD1 (7 bases). The ends were cut back, 3 bases at V and 4 bases at J, with 19 bases in the middle. This CDR3 spans 16 amino acids. In germline, CDR1 is KGHSH, CDR2 LQKENI. The CDR3 region has the DNA TGTGCCAGCTCACCCCTCGACAGGGAGGTACAGTACGAGCAGTACTTC. Its translation is CASSPLDREVQYEQYF.

This clone has just a few counts. The chain combines TRBV21-1 with TRBJ1-2; the D call of TRBD1 is as the table states it, not checked on the DNA. TRBV21-1 is an annotated pseudogene. The CDR3 has 16 residues. The CDR3 sequence: CASSKSNYRGGNGYTF. As DNA, the CDR3 is TGTGCCAGCAGCAAATCTAACTACAGGGGCGGTAATGGCTACACCTTC.

V and J are TRBV2 and TRBJ2-2, with a weak D call TRBD1 (5 bases). The V gene lost 8 bases and the J gene lost 8 bases, with 18 bases spanning the gap. Per the germline V gene, CDR1 is SNHLY and CDR2 is FYNNEI. CDR3 length: 14 amino acids. DNA for the CDR3: TGTGCCAGCGGGGCGCGAGACGAAAGGGGGGAGCTGTTTTTT. Amino acids: CASGARDERGELFF. The full variable domain, completed using reference TRBV2 and TRBJ2-2, is EPEVTQTPSHQVTQMGQEVILRCVPISNHLYFYWYRQILGQKVEFLVSFYNNEISEKSEIFDDQFSVERPDGSNFTLKIRSTKLEDSAMYFCASGARDERGELFFGEGSRLTVL.

The V and J genes are TRBV9 and TRBJ2-1; D remains unclear. This CDR3 has 14 residues. Germline CDR1 and CDR2: SGDLS and YYNGEE. V lost 0 bases to trimming and J lost 7 bases, with 11 bases between them. CDR3 coding DNA: TGTGCCAGCAGCGTAGTTCCTTTCGGGAATGAGCAGTTCTTC. This gives the protein CASSVVPFGNEQFF.

V is TRBV19 and J is TRBJ1-4; D may be TRBD1 (5 bases). Trimming stripped 7 bases from V and 5 bases from J, with 8 bases between. Germline loops: CDR1 LNHDA, CDR2 SQIVND (reference sequence). CDR3 length: 12 amino acids. CDR3 protein: CASMGENEKLFF. Here the CDR3 DNA reads TGTGCCAGTATGGGGGAGAATGAAAAACTGTTTTTT.

This sequence joins TRBV27 and TRBJ2-7; D unresolved. CDR1 is MNHEY and CDR2 is SMNVEV in the germline V gene (reference sequence). This CDR3 comprises 14 residues. Trimming took off 1 base at V and 0 bases at J, with 7 bases between the two ends. The CDR3 is CASSLFPSSYEQYF. In nucleotides, the CDR3 is TGTGCCAGCAGTTTATTCCCTAGCTCCTACGAGCAGTACTTC.

V is TRBV27 and J is TRBJ2-2; unclear D gene. The germline V gene encodes CDR1 MNHEY and CDR2 SMNVEV (reference sequence). V was cut by 6 bases and J by 1 base, with 18 bases left in between. The length of the CDR3 is 17 residues. For the CDR3, the DNA is TGTGCCAGCAGCTCCAAGATGGACGAAGTGAACACCGGGGAGCTGTTTTTT. It yields the protein CASSSKMDEVNTGELFF.

The V and J genes are TRBV5-1 and TRBJ2-7; 9 bases are a match to TRBD2. V lost 5 bases, J lost 1 base, and 7 bases stayed unmatched. The CDR3 sequence is 15 residues long. CDR1 is SGHRS, CDR2 YFSETQ, per germline. In nucleotides, the CDR3 is TGCGCCAGCAGTTCTGGACTAGCGTTTTCCTACGAGCAGTACTTC. Translation: CASSSGLAFSYEQYF.

This clone was observed a single time. The rearrangement uses TRBV5-1 and TRBJ1-5; D gene unclear. Trimming shortened V by 0 bases and J by 5 bases, and 9 bases separated the two germline ends. CDR1 SGHRS and CDR2 YFSETQ come from the germline V gene. This CDR3 region has 14 residues. The CDR3 sequence is CASSLGGHDQPQHF. As DNA, the CDR3 is TGCGCCAGCAGCTTGGGGGGTCATGATCAGCCCCAGCATTTT.

The rearrangement uses TRBV7-9 and TRBJ2-1; D is perhaps TRBD2 (5 bases). The CDR3 has 18 amino acids. In germline, CDR1 is SEHNR, CDR2 FQNEAQ (reference sequence). V was shortened by 0 bases and J by 7 bases, with 22 bases between the two germline ends. CDR3 DNA: TGTGCCAGCAGCTTAGCCCCCCGTGGGATAGCGACGGGAAATGAGCAGTTCTTC. Protein: CASSLAPRGIATGNEQFF. The full variable domain, its missing parts supplied by reference TRBV7-9 and TRBJ2-1, is DTGVSQNPRHKITKRGQNVTFRCDPISEHNRLYWYRQTLGQGPEFLTYFQNEAQLEKSRLLSDRFSAERPKGSFSTLEIQRTEQGDSAMYLCASSLAPRGIATGNEQFFGPGTRLTVL.

The chain joins TRBV9 to TRBJ2-6, with 7 bases matching TRBD1. Germline loops: CDR1 SGDLS, CDR2 YYNGEE. The CDR3 consists of 17 residues. After removal of 4 bases from V and 0 bases from J, the junction contained 7 bases not matched to a gene. The chain's CDR3 is CASSKRTGTSGANVLTF. CDR3 sequence (DNA): TGTGCCAGCAGCAAGCGGACAGGTACCTCTGGGGCCAACGTCCTGACTTTC.